These 10 T cell receptor beta chains were sequenced from one sample in a study of neurological immune-mediated disorders. A single record per CDR3 protein comes from TCRdb applying MiXCR to the 5' RACE reads. The sample contains approximately 15,000 distinct CDR3 sequences, roughly 20% of which appear only once. Specimen: PBMCs. Every receptor here comes from a man aged 50 to 60 in good health.

In this sample, this clonotype turned up many times. The V call is TRBV18, the J call TRBJ2-7; TRBD2 matches 7 bases. V gave up 6 bases and J gave up 3 bases; unmatched junction bases: 8. CDR1 KGHSH and CDR2 LQKENI come from the germline V gene. This CDR3 contains 14 residues. Here the CDR3 reads CASSAGLGVYEQYF. CDR3 DNA sequence: TGTGCCAGCTCTGCCGGACTAGGTGTCTACGAGCAGTACTTC.

Ten or more counts support this clonotype. A junction boundary mismatches the germline segment, possibly from a read error. This chain links TRBV12-3 or TRBV12-4 with TRBJ2-7, with 14 bases fitting TRBD2. The CDR3 totals 14 residues. CDR3 in DNA: TGTGCCAGCAGTCTGGGACTAGCGGGAGCAAATTTGAACTTC. Translating it yields CASSLGLAGANLNF.

The genes are TRBV29-1 and TRBJ2-5; 8 bases line up with TRBD1. Germline-derived CDR1 and CDR2 are SQVTM and ANQGSEA. V dropped 4 bases and J dropped 3; count of bases not matched to a gene: 7. The CDR3 is 14 residues long. CDR3 nucleotides: TGCAGCGTTGCGGTCAGGGGGCATGAAGAGACCCAGTACTTC. It is translated as CSVAVRGHEETQYF.

This clonotype was observed many times. This chain connects TRBV2 to TRBJ2-7; a weak D match, TRBD1 (5 bases). Deletions cut 2 bases from V and 2 bases from J, with 7 bases between. This CDR3 region has 13 residues. Germline V gene sequence: CDR1 SNHLY, CDR2 FYNNEI. CDR3 in DNA: TGTGCCAGCAGTGAACCCAGGGCCTACGAGCAGTACTTC. Its translation: CASSEPRAYEQYF.

This clonotype was counted many times. The rearrangement uses TRBV29-1 and TRBJ2-7, with TRBD1 identical over 8 bases. V dropped 4 bases and J dropped 7; count of bases not matched to a gene: 9. This CDR3 has 13 residues. CDR1 is SQVTM and CDR2 is ANQGSEA in the germline V gene. For the CDR3, the DNA is TGCAGCGTTGTAAAGGGACAGGTGTCAGAGCAGTACTTC. Translated: CSVVKGQVSEQYF.

This clonotype was counted many times. The rearrangement uses TRBV10-3 and TRBJ2-2; no definite D call. This CDR3 has 13 residues. Deletions cut 5 bases from V and 4 bases from J, with 8 bases between. Germline CDR1 is ENHRY and CDR2 is SYGVKD. For the CDR3, the DNA is TGTGCCATCAGTCCCTCGGGCACCGGGGAGCTGTTTTTT. It encodes CAISPSGTGELFF.

This clonotype was seen at least ten times. The J gene is TRBJ2-7, the V gene TRBV20-1; D might be TRBD2 (6 bases). Germline V gives CDR1 DFQATT, CDR2 SNEGSKA (reference sequence). The CDR3 totals 15 residues. The germline V and J ends were trimmed by 4 bases and 1 base, with 17 bases remaining between them. CDR3: CSAKAVVSGSYEQYF. As DNA, the CDR3 is TGCAGTGCTAAAGCGGTAGTTAGCGGATCCTACGAGCAGTACTTC.

Ten or more counts support this clonotype. The rearrangement links TRBV20-1 to TRBJ2-7, with 11 bases fitting TRBD2. Germline CDR1 DFQATT, CDR2 SNEGSKA (reference sequence). V shed 0 bases and J 6 bases; nucleotides not matched to a gene: 19. The CDR3 covers 19 residues. CDR3 nucleotides: TGCAGTGCTAGAGAGCCCACTAGCGGGGGACGGGCGAACCCTTCCGAGCAGTACTTC. It yields the protein CSAREPTSGGRANPSEQYF.

This clonotype was detected only a few times. The V call is TRBV19, the J call TRBJ2-1, with 12 nucleotides matching TRBD2. Germline CDR1 is LNHDA and CDR2 is SQIVND (reference sequence). The CDR3 is made up of 18 amino acids. V gave up 5 bases and J gave up 2 bases; unmatched junction bases: 10. This chain's CDR3 is CASSAATSGGATYNEQFF. Written as DNA, the CDR3 is TGTGCCAGTAGTGCCGCGACTAGCGGGGGAGCAACCTACAATGAGCAGTTCTTC.

The chain uses TRBV20-1 and TRBJ2-1; 9 nucleotides agree with TRBD2. Looked up from germline, CDR1 is DFQATT and CDR2 is SNEGSKA (reference sequence). The V gene end was trimmed by 0 bases and the J gene end by 8 bases; junction bases not matched to a gene: 8. The length of the CDR3 is 15 residues. CDR3 bases: TGCAGTGCTAGAGACCCAGCGGGAGGCTCAGATGAGCAGTTCTTC. Translated, it gives CSARDPAGGSDEQFF.